This T cell receptor (beta chain) was identified in a study of early T cells in non-severe SARS-CoV-2 infection. Looking at the study overall: Chains from this unsorted whole-blood bulk RNA could not be paired.

This clonotype was picked up a small number of times. TCRdb reanalysed the 5' RACE reads using MiXCR and keeps one entry per CDR3 protein. Of about 110,000 distinct CDR3 sequences in the sample, 10% to 15% were seen once. Germline CDR1 ENHRY, CDR2 SYGVKD. This CDR3 is 15 amino acids long. The V segment lost 0 bases and the J segment 3 bases; nucleotides outside the gene matches: 1. The TCR originated in an adult who was a healthcare worker with PCR-confirmed SARS-CoV-2 infection or an uninfected control (not recorded which). The specimen was whole blood, collected at baseline. The V and J genes are TRBV10-3 and TRBJ2-5; 10 bases are a match to TRBD2. The CDR3 DNA reads TGTGCCATCAGTGAGTCGCTAGCGGGGGAAGAGACCCAGTACTTC. Amino acid sequence: CAISESLAGEETQYF.